This T cell receptor beta chain was captured by sequencing in a study of tumor-infiltrating lymphocytes in primary liver carcinoma. The roughly 19-32 mg bulk tissue piece was not sorted before simultaneous RNA and DNA extraction. Study observations and caveats: Tumors carried a top-250-clone fraction significantly exceeding that of blood (p = 0.039).

This clonotype showed up many times. The antigen remains unidentified. A constant-region primer served to make TCR beta cDNA from about 500 ng total RNA. Slightly modified ARM-PCR with three nested multiplex PCR rounds yielded TCR beta libraries. TCRdb re-analysed the multiplex PCR reads in MiXCR, keeping a single row per CDR3 protein. Here the sample spans about 30,000 distinct CDR3 sequences, roughly 78% being singletons. Sequencing input: liver tumor tissue from sampling region 3. Noted subset: tumor region T3, left-lateral pole. This receptor was obtained from a woman aged 25-40 years with primary liver carcinoma and hepatitis B virus infection.

In nucleotides, the CDR3 is TGTGCCAGGAACTTAGGAACTAGCGGGAAGCTTGAGCAGTTCTTC. This gives the protein CARNLGTSGKLEQFF. The J gene is TRBJ2-1, the V gene TRBV11-3; 10 nucleotides line up with TRBD2. V was clipped by 9 bases and J by 9 bases; unmatched bases: 14. The CDR3 spans 15 residues. Germline V gene sequence: CDR1 SGHNT, CDR2 YENEEA.